This T cell receptor (beta chain) was captured by sequencing in a study of technical replicates of blood from a handful of donors. Generated by immunoSEQ multiplex PCR, the TCRdb table keeps only in-frame clones and is missing some. The table lists 70,000 or so clones, about nine tenths of them singletons. This CDR3 spans 13 amino acids. The V end was cut by 1 base, the J end by 4 bases, with 5 bases between. Germline V gene data show CDR1 as MGHRA and CDR2 as YSYEKL. The sample was T cells isolated from PBMCs. The chain is built from TRBV4-1 and TRBJ1-5; D unclear. The sequence was obtained from a human donor in good health. Some clones in this sample may be carry-over from other donors' samples. CDR3 coding DNA: TGCGCCAGCAGCCAAGGAGTTAATCAGCCCCAGCATTTT. Translating it yields CASSQGVNQPQHF.